Following are 13 T cell receptor beta chains from one sample sequenced in a study of cytomegalovirus exposure and HLA in healthy donors. Amplification used 60 Vbeta primers and 13 Jbeta primers. The protocol was immunoSEQ multiplex PCR, while the TCRdb copy is restricted to in-frame clones and leaves out a portion. This table holds about 98,000 clones, around 80% found once. Sequenced: PBMCs. The receptor set was obtained from a man aged 35-49 years in good health and CMV-seronegative.

V usage is TRBV2 and J usage is TRBJ2-5, with D uncertain. The CDR3 runs to 12 residues. Germline-derived CDR1 and CDR2 are SNHLY and FYNNEI. Trimming removed 6 bases at V and 2 bases at J, with 7 bases between. DNA for the CDR3: TGTGCCAGCAGGGGCAGGCAAGAGACCCAGTACTTC. As protein: CASRGRQETQYF.

This clone was seen more than once but under ten times. This chain connects TRBV4-1 to TRBJ2-3, with 10 nucleotides matching TRBD2. Germline values: CDR1 MGHRA, CDR2 YSYEKL. V lost 3 bases to trimming and J lost 3 bases; unmatched junction nucleotides: 6. The CDR3 contains 16 residues. CDR3 residues: CASSQMGAGGTDTQYF. The CDR3 bases are TGCGCCAGCAGCCAGATGGGAGCGGGGGGGACAGATACGCAGTATTTT.

V is TRBV4-1 and J is TRBJ2-3, with 16 bases identical to TRBD2. V gave up 5 bases and J gave up 0 bases; unmatched junction bases: 14. Germline CDR1 reads MGHRA; CDR2 reads YSYEKL. The CDR3 runs to 21 residues. Here the CDR3 DNA reads TGCGCCAGCAGCATAACCTCCGGGACTAGCGGGGGGGCTGGGAGCACAGATACGCAGTATTTT. It encodes CASSITSGTSGGAGSTDTQYF.

This clone was recorded a few times. The rearrangement joins TRBV29-1 to TRBJ1-1; tentatively, D is TRBD1 (6 bases). The length of the CDR3 is 11 residues. Per germline, CDR1 SQVTM and CDR2 ANQGSEA. Trimming took off 6 bases at V and 13 bases at J, with 18 bases between the two ends. CDR3 nucleotide sequence: TGCAGCGTCGTCCCGGGACAACGGGGTTTCTTT. Translating gives CSVVPGQRGFF.

CDR3 amino acids: CASSPMTGWDSPLHF. As DNA, the CDR3 is TGTGCCAGCTCCCCAATGACAGGCTGGGATTCACCCCTCCACTTT. The chain has TRBV18 and TRBJ1-6; tentatively, D is TRBD1 (6 bases). The V end lost 6 bases, the J end lost 8 bases, and 17 bases lay between the germline ends. CDR3 length: 15 residues. Germline V CDR1 and CDR2: KGHSH, LQKENI.

The genes are TRBV11-2 and TRBJ2-7, with unresolved D. V was trimmed by 1 base and J by 7 bases, leaving 8 bases between them. The CDR3 spans 12 residues. The germline gives CDR1 SGHAT, CDR2 FQNNGV. The CDR3 protein is CASSLAIREQYF. CDR3 nucleotide sequence: TGTGCCAGCAGCTTAGCAATCCGGGAGCAGTACTTC.

This clone showed up just a few times. The chain is built from TRBV9 and TRBJ1-1; D is ambiguous. CDR3 size: 15 residues. V was cut by 4 bases and J by 1 base, with 14 bases left in between. CDR1 and CDR2 (germline): SGDLS, YYNGEE. CDR3 amino acids: CASSPATLGNTEAFF. CDR3 bases: TGTGCCAGCAGCCCCGCGACATTGGGGAACACTGAAGCTTTCTTT. Full variable domain (remainder filled in from reference TRBV9 and TRBJ1-1): DSGVTQTPKHLITATGQRVTLRCSPRSGDLSVYWYQQSLDQGLQFLIQYYNGEERAKGNILERFSAQQFPDLHSELNLSSLELGDSALYFCASSPATLGNTEAFFGQGTRLTVV.

The V call is TRBV14, the J call TRBJ2-7; 8 bases are shared with TRBD2. Germline values: CDR1 SGHDN, CDR2 FVKESK. The CDR3 is 16 amino acids. V lost 1 base, J lost 5 bases, and 10 bases stayed unmatched. The CDR3 here is CASSQVTGGLFHEQYF. CDR3 DNA sequence: TGTGCCAGCAGCCAAGTGACGGGGGGGCTATTCCACGAGCAGTACTTC.

This rearrangement joins TRBV4-1 to TRBJ2-7, with D perhaps TRBD1 (6 bases). V was clipped by 1 base and J by 1 base, with 14 bases between them. CDR3 length: 16 amino acids. Germline V lookup: CDR1 MGHRA, CDR2 YSYEKL. The CDR3 DNA is TGCGCCAGCAGCCAAGTTATCCCAGGGGTTTCCTACGAGCAGTACTTC. It yields the protein CASSQVIPGVSYEQYF.

V gene TRBV27 combines with J gene TRBJ2-7, with 7 bases fitting TRBD2. J gave up 4 bases and V 5 bases, and 8 bases lay outside the gene matches. Germline V gene lookup returns CDR1 MNHEY and CDR2 SMNVEV (reference sequence). The CDR3 has 14 residues. The CDR3: CASSHRGDRYEQYF. DNA for the CDR3: TGTGCCAGCAGTCACCGGGGGGACCGTTACGAGCAGTACTTC.

The chain is built from TRBV2 and TRBJ1-2; TRBD1 might be the D (5 bases). Trimming left V 4 bases short and J 7 bases short, with 19 bases between. In germline, CDR1 is SNHLY, CDR2 FYNNEI. This CDR3 spans 15 amino acids. The CDR3 reads CASSVWTPFTSGYTF. CDR3 sequence (DNA): TGTGCCAGCAGTGTCTGGACACCCTTCACCAGTGGCTACACCTTC.

The rearrangement uses TRBV5-6 and TRBJ1-2; TRBD1 matches at 10 bases. The CDR3 is 15 residues long. CDR1 is SGHDT and CDR2 is YYEEEE in the germline V gene. V lost 4 bases to trimming and J lost 5 bases; unmatched junction nucleotides: 8. Written as DNA, the CDR3 is TGTGCCAGCAGCAAAAGGGACAGGGGTTATTATGGCTACACCTTC. Residues: CASSKRDRGYYGYTF.

The J gene is TRBJ2-2, the V gene TRBV6-1; the D gene is possibly TRBD1 (7 bases). In germline, CDR1 is MNHNS, CDR2 SASEGT. CDR3 length: 14 amino acids. V was pared by 5 bases and J by 5 bases, with 12 bases between. This CDR3 is CASSSRGRTGELFF. CDR3 in DNA: TGTGCCAGCAGTTCCAGGGGGAGGACCGGGGAGCTGTTTTTT.